The 29 T cell receptor beta chains below come from one sample, sequenced in a study of T-cell memory formation after mild COVID-19. TCRdb ran MiXCR on the 5' RACE reads and lists one entry per CDR3 protein. The sample contains around 500,000 distinct CDR3 sequences, around a sixth of which appear only once. Sequenced material: PBMCs or a T cell subset sorted from them (not recorded which). Receptor source: an adult woman who had mild COVID-19 (a few samples of this study predate the infection). Cell type and time point are not known.

This sequence joins TRBV12-3 or TRBV12-4 and TRBJ2-2; D not certain. Trimming cost V 7 bases and J 0 bases, with 9 bases left between them. The CDR3 runs 14 residues. The CDR3 coding sequence is TGTGCCAGCACTTGGGCGTCGAACACCGGGGAGCTGTTTTTT. Amino acid sequence: CASTWASNTGELFF.

This clonotype was picked up many times. The chain carries TRBV5-1 and TRBJ2-2; 12 bases align to TRBD2. This CDR3 comprises 20 residues. The germline V gene has CDR1 SGHRS and CDR2 YFSETQ. The trim removed 2 bases at V and 0 bases at J, leaving 11 bases unmatched. The CDR3 coding sequence is TGCGCCAGCAGCTTTTTCCGCCCGACTAGCGGGGGACCGAACACCGGGGAGCTGTTTTTT. Protein sequence: CASSFFRPTSGGPNTGELFF.

This clonotype was seen a handful of times. V and J are TRBV29-1 and TRBJ2-1; tentatively, D is TRBD1 or TRBD2 (7 bases each). The germline CDR1 and CDR2 sequences are SQVTM and ANQGSEA. CDR3 length: 14 amino acids. V was cut by 7 bases and J by 0 bases, with 13 bases left in between. The DNA for the CDR3 is TGCAGCGCCCAGGGGGGGAGCTCCTACAATGAGCAGTTCTTC. Translation gives CSAQGGSSYNEQFF.

This clonotype appeared many times. The V and J genes are TRBV7-8 and TRBJ1-1; D is uncertain. V dropped 2 bases and J dropped 7 bases, with 14 bases sitting between them. The CDR3 is made up of 14 amino acids. CDR1 is SGHVS, CDR2 FQNEAQ, per germline. DNA for the CDR3: TGTGCCAGCAGCTTATATGGAGCCTGGGATGAAGCTTTCTTT. Amino acids: CASSLYGAWDEAFF.

This clonotype occurred a few times. The chain uses TRBV7-9 and TRBJ2-2; TRBD1 agrees at 10 bases. Trimming removed 5 bases from V and 6 bases from J; junction bases left unmatched: 6. This CDR3 is 15 amino acids long. Germline CDR1 and CDR2: SEHNR and FQNEAQ (reference sequence). The CDR3 reads CASSIGTGESGELFF. CDR3 sequence (DNA): TGTGCCAGCAGCATCGGGACAGGGGAGTCCGGGGAGCTGTTTTTT.

This clonotype appeared a few times. This chain connects TRBV5-6 to TRBJ1-2, with D maybe TRBD1 (6 bases). Trimming left V 2 bases short and J 6 bases short, with 14 bases between. The CDR3 sequence is 14 residues long. In germline, CDR1 is SGHDT, CDR2 YYEEEE. The CDR3 sequence: CASSFGARTDGYTF. DNA for the CDR3: TGTGCCAGCAGCTTCGGAGCCAGGACAGATGGCTACACCTTC.

The table lists this clonotype with a few counts. The chain is built from TRBV29-1 and TRBJ1-1; weak D call: TRBD1 (5 bases). Per germline, CDR1 SQVTM and CDR2 ANQGSEA. This CDR3 contains 13 residues. Trimming took 3 bases from V and 4 from J, leaving 12 bases between them. CDR3 nucleotide sequence: TGCAGCGTTGATAAGCGGGGGGGCACTGAAGCTTTCTTT. Translation: CSVDKRGGTEAFF.

This clonotype has only a few counts. The genes are TRBV20-1 and TRBJ2-7; D may be TRBD1 (6 bases). V lost 3 bases and J lost 0, with 21 bases in between. CDR3 size: 17 residues. The germline CDR1 and CDR2 sequences are DFQATT and SNEGSKA (reference sequence). The DNA for the CDR3 is TGCAGTGCTAGGGACCCGACAGGTTCTAGGAGCTCCTACGAGCAGTACTTC. Translating gives CSARDPTGSRSSYEQYF.

The J gene is TRBJ1-4, the V gene TRBV5-1; unclear D gene. Germline CDR1 SGHRS, CDR2 YFSETQ. There are 15 residues in the CDR3. Trimming left V 0 bases short and J 7 bases short, with 13 bases between. The CDR3 DNA sequence: TGCGCCAGCAGCTTGGTCTCGGGCAATCGTGAAAAACTGTTTTTT. Protein sequence: CASSLVSGNREKLFF. The entire variable domain, with the rest obtained from reference TRBV5-1 and TRBJ1-4, is as follows: KAGVTQTPRYLIKTRGQQVTLSCSPISGHRSVSWYQQTPGQGLQFLFEYFSETQRNKGNFPGRFSGRQFSNSRSEMNVSTLELGDSALYLCASSLVSGNREKLFFGSGTQLSVL.

J is TRBJ2-1 and V is TRBV25-1; no definite D call. Germline values: CDR1 MGHDK, CDR2 SYGVNS. The V end lost 2 bases, the J end lost 5 bases, and 7 bases lay between the germline ends. The CDR3 runs 13 residues. CDR3 in amino acids: CASSEAPDNEQFF. The CDR3, as DNA: TGTGCCAGCAGTGAAGCCCCCGACAATGAGCAGTTCTTC.

In this sample, this clonotype turned up a few times. The genes are TRBV4-1 and TRBJ2-7; D not certain. Trimming took 5 bases from V and 6 from J, leaving 17 bases between them. This CDR3 spans 14 amino acids. The V gene's germline CDR1 is MGHRA and CDR2 YSYEKL. The CDR3 sequence: CASSVTASLAEQYF. As DNA, the CDR3 is TGCGCCAGCAGCGTCACAGCCTCGTTGGCCGAGCAGTACTTC.

The V call is TRBV7-9, the J call TRBJ1-1, with a tentative D call TRBD1 (6 bases). The CDR3 has 17 amino acids. The germline V gene has CDR1 SEHNR and CDR2 FQNEAQ (reference sequence). V was shortened by 1 base and J by 1 base, with 16 bases between the two germline ends. CDR3 sequence: CASSLGGPGRRNTEAFF. CDR3 in DNA: TGTGCCAGCAGCTTAGGGGGGCCAGGGAGGAGGAACACTGAAGCTTTCTTT.

This clonotype occurred a few times. The V gene is TRBV12-3 or TRBV12-4, the J gene TRBJ2-1; 7 nucleotides align to TRBD2. J was trimmed by 10 bases and V by 7 bases; bases with no gene match: 7. This CDR3 spans 12 amino acids. CDR3 DNA sequence: TGTGCCAGCACTGGGGGGGTGGAGGAGCAGTTCTTC. It codes for CASTGGVEEQFF.

A few counts support this clonotype. The chain joins TRBV4-1 to TRBJ2-7, with TRBD1 matching 11 bases. The CDR3 totals 15 residues. CDR1 and CDR2 (germline): MGHRA, YSYEKL. V dropped 4 bases and J dropped 6; count of bases not matched to a gene: 8. The CDR3 protein is CASSPEDRGRGEQYF. CDR3 DNA sequence: TGCGCCAGCAGCCCCGAGGACAGGGGGCGAGGCGAGCAGTACTTC.

The rearrangement uses TRBV27 and TRBJ2-1, with 8 positions matching TRBD1. V gave up 5 bases and J gave up 9 bases; unmatched junction bases: 18. CDR3 length equals 17 residues. The germline gives CDR1 MNHEY, CDR2 SMNVEV (reference sequence). This chain's CDR3 is CASSRTPGTGHMFEQFF. CDR3 nucleotide sequence: TGTGCCAGCAGTCGAACTCCCGGGACAGGTCATATGTTTGAGCAGTTCTTC.

This clonotype was counted between two and nine times. The chain employs TRBV28 and TRBJ1-1, with no clear D. Trimming pared 6 bases from V and 7 bases from J, leaving 15 bases between. The germline V gene encodes CDR1 MDHEN and CDR2 SYDVKM. CDR3 length: 13 amino acids. As DNA, the CDR3 is TGTGCCAGCAGCCCTTTTCTGGAGGATGAAGCTTTCTTT. Translating it yields CASSPFLEDEAFF.

This clonotype was counted between two and nine times. The CDR3 DNA reads as TGCAGCGTTGAAAACCATGGGAACGAGCAGTACTTC. It translates to CSVENHGNEQYF. The chain carries TRBV29-1 and TRBJ2-7; D ambiguous. CDR1 is SQVTM and CDR2 is ANQGSEA in the germline V gene. The CDR3 has 12 residues. V dropped 2 bases and J dropped 5 bases, with 10 bases sitting between them.

Ten or more counts support this clonotype. The chain links TRBV12-3 or TRBV12-4 to TRBJ2-7; D gene uncertain. The CDR3 sequence is 12 residues long. Trimming pared 3 bases from V and 3 bases from J, leaving 6 bases between. CDR3 coding DNA: TGTGCCAGCAGTTTCGATCGCTACGAGCAGTACTTC. This codes for CASSFDRYEQYF.

This clonotype was recorded many times. The chain employs TRBV24-1 and TRBJ2-3; 14 nucleotides agree with TRBD2. The CDR3 spans 17 residues. Germline V gene lookup returns CDR1 KGHDR and CDR2 SFDVKD. J was trimmed by 0 bases and V by 4 bases; bases with no gene match: 2. CDR3 sequence reads: CATSERTSGRSTDTQYF. CDR3 nucleotide sequence: TGTGCCACCAGTGAACGGACTAGCGGGAGGAGCACAGATACGCAGTATTTT.

There are many counts of this clonotype. The chain recombines TRBV7-9 with TRBJ1-1, with D uncertain. The CDR3 has 13 residues. Trimming took off 1 base at V and 2 bases at J, with 5 bases between the two ends. Germline loops: CDR1 SEHNR, CDR2 FQNEAQ (reference sequence). CDR3 nucleotide sequence: TGTGCCAGCAGCTTAGTTCAAAACACTGAAGCTTTCTTT. It is translated as CASSLVQNTEAFF.

In this sample, this clonotype turned up a few times. V gene TRBV11-1 combines with J gene TRBJ1-2; the D is unclear. Germline-derived CDR1 and CDR2 are SGHAT and FQDESV (reference sequence). V was cut by 3 bases and J by 4 bases, with 9 bases left in between. The CDR3 is 13 amino acids. The CDR3 spells CASSFPDRYGYTF. The DNA for the CDR3 is TGTGCCAGCAGCTTTCCGGATCGCTATGGCTACACCTTC.

This clonotype has a handful of counts. The V call is TRBV20-1, the J call TRBJ2-6; the D gene is possibly TRBD1 (5 bases). Trimming removed 2 bases at V and 0 bases at J, with 11 bases between. CDR3 length: 16 amino acids. Germline V gene data show CDR1 as DFQATT and CDR2 as SNEGSKA (reference sequence). The CDR3 DNA reads as TGCAGTGCTAGACTGGCAGGGCCCTCTGGGGCCAACGTCCTGACTTTC. Its translation: CSARLAGPSGANVLTF.

This clonotype was recorded at least ten times. The rearrangement links TRBV2 to TRBJ2-5; tentative D call: TRBD2 (6 bases). The CDR3 sequence is 13 residues long. Per the germline V gene, CDR1 is SNHLY and CDR2 is FYNNEI. Trimming shortened V by 4 bases and J by 3 bases, and 9 bases separated the two germline ends. The CDR3 region is CASSGDWEETQYF. The CDR3 coding sequence is TGTGCCAGCAGTGGGGACTGGGAAGAGACCCAGTACTTC.

The chain is built from TRBV5-5 and TRBJ1-1; weak D call: TRBD1 (5 bases). V lost 5 bases to trimming and J lost 3 bases, with 11 bases between them. Germline lookup yields CDR1 SGHKS and CDR2 YYEKEE (reference sequence). There are 13 residues in the CDR3. CDR3 loop: CASRAGGDTEAFF. The CDR3 DNA is TGTGCCAGCAGAGCCGGGGGAGACACTGAAGCTTTCTTT.

This chain joins TRBV7-2 and TRBJ2-1, with 11 positions matching TRBD2. V trimming: 6 bases; J trimming: 7 bases; junction bases outside the gene matches: 5. The CDR3 is 14 residues long. The germline V gene encodes CDR1 SGHTA and CDR2 FQGNSA. This chain's CDR3 is CASRFSGRENEQFF. The CDR3 nucleotides are TGTGCCAGCAGATTTAGCGGGAGGGAGAATGAGCAGTTCTTC.

This clonotype showed up many times. V is TRBV20-1 and J is TRBJ2-7, with 8 bases matching TRBD1. This CDR3 has 16 amino acids. J lost 3 bases, V lost 1 base, and 11 bases had no gene match. The germline V gene encodes CDR1 DFQATT and CDR2 SNEGSKA (reference sequence). In DNA, the CDR3 is TGCAGTGCTAGAGGTGGGGGCAGGGGGCAGATCTACGAGCAGTACTTC. It codes for CSARGGGRGQIYEQYF.

This rearrangement joins TRBV15 to TRBJ2-7, with D unresolved. V lost 0 bases to trimming and J lost 0 bases, with 9 bases between them. The CDR3 loop spans 15 amino acids. In germline, CDR1 is LNHNV, CDR2 YYDKDF (reference sequence). Written as DNA, the CDR3 is TGTGCCACCAGCAGAGAGGCAGACCACTCCTACGAGCAGTACTTC. Protein sequence: CATSREADHSYEQYF.

The chain has TRBV12-3 or TRBV12-4 and TRBJ1-4, with D perhaps TRBD1 (6 bases). The CDR3 is made up of 14 amino acids. V was trimmed by 5 bases and J by 8 bases, leaving 15 bases between them. The CDR3: CASSPTGLVEKLFF. As DNA, the CDR3 is TGTGCCAGCAGTCCTACAGGGCTGGTGGAAAAACTGTTTTTT.

This clonotype occurred a few times. J is TRBJ1-5 and V is TRBV5-1; weak D call: TRBD1 (5 bases). The CDR3 extends over 13 amino acids. The germline V gene encodes CDR1 SGHRS and CDR2 YFSETQ. The V and J ends lost 5 bases and 0 bases respectively, with 6 bases between them. The CDR3 DNA reads as TGCGCCAGCAGGGGGGATAGCAATCAGCCCCAGCATTTT. Translation: CASRGDSNQPQHF.